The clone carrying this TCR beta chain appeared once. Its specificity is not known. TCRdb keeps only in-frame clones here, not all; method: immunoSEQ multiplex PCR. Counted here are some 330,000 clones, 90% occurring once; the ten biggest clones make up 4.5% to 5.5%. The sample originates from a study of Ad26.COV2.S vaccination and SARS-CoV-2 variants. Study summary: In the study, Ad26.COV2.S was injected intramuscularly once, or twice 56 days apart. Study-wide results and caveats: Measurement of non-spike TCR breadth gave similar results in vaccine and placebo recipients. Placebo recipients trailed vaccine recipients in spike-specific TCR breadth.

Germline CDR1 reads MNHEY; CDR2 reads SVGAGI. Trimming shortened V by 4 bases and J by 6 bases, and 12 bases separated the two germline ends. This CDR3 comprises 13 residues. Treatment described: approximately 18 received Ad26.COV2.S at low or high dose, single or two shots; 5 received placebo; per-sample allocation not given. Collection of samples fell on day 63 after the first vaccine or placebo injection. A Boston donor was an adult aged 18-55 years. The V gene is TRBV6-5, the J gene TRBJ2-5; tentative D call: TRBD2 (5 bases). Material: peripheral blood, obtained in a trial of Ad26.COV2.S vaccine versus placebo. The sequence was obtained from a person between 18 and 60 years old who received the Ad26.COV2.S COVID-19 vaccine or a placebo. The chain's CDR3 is CASSSWETKTQYF. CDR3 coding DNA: TGTGCCAGCAGTTCATGGGAGACGAAGACCCAGTACTTC.